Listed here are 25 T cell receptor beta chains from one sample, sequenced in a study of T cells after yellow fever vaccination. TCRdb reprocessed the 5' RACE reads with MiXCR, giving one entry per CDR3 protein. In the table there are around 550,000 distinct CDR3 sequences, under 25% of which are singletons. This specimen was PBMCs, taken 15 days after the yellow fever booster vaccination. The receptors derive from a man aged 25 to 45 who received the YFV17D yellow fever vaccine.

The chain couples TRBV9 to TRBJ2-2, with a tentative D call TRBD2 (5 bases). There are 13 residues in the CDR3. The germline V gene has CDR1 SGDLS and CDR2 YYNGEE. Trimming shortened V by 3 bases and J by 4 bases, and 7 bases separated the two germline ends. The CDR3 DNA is TGTGCCAGCAGCGCAACTAGCACCGGGGAGCTGTTTTTT. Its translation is CASSATSTGELFF.

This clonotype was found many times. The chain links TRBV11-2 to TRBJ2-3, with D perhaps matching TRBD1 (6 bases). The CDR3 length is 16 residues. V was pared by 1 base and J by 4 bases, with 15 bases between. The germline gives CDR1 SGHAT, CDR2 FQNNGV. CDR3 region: CASSLVAGDGADTQYF. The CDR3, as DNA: TGTGCCAGCAGCTTAGTGGCAGGGGATGGGGCAGATACGCAGTATTTT.

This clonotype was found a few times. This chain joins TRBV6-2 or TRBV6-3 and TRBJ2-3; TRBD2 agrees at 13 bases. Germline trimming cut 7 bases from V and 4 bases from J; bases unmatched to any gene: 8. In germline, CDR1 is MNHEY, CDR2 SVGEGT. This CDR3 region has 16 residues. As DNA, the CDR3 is TGTGCCAGCAAGACCCGGACTAGCGGGAGACCAGATACGCAGTATTTT. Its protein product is CASKTRTSGRPDTQYF.

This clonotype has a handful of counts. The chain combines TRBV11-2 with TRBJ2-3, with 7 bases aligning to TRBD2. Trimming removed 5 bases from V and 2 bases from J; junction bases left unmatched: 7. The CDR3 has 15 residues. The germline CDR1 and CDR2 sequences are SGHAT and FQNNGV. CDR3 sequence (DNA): TGTGCCAGCAGCCCCTACGGGGGGACCACAGATACGCAGTATTTT. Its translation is CASSPYGGTTDTQYF.

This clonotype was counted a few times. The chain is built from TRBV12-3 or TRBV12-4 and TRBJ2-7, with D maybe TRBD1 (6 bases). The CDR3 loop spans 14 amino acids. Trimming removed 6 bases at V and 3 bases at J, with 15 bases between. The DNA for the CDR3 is TGTGCCAGCAGCCTTCGGGACACCAACTACGAGCAGTACTTC. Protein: CASSLRDTNYEQYF.

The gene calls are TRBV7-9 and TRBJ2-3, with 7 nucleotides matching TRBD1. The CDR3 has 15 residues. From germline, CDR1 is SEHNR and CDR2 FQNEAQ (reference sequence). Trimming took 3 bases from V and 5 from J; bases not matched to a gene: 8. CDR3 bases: TGTGCCAGCAGCTTCCAAGGGAACAGGGGAGATACGCAGTATTTT. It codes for CASSFQGNRGDTQYF.

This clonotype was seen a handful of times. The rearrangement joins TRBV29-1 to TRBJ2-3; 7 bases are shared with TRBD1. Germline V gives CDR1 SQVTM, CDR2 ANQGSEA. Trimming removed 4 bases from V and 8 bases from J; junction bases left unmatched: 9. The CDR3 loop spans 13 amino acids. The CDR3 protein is CSVGKGAQGTQYF. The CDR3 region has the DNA TGCAGCGTTGGAAAGGGGGCCCAGGGTACGCAGTATTTT.

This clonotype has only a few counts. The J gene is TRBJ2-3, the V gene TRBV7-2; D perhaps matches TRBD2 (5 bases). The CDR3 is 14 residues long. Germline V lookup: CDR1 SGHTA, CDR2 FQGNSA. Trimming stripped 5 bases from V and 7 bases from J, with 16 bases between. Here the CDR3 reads CASSPSRGINTQYF. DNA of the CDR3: TGTGCCAGCAGCCCCAGCCGAGGGATTAATACGCAGTATTTT.

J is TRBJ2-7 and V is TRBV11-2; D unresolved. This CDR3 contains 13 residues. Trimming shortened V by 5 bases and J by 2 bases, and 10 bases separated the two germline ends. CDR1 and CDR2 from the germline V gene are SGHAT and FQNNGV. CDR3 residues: CASSMLVAYEQYF. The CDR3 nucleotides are TGTGCCAGCAGCATGTTGGTAGCCTACGAGCAGTACTTC. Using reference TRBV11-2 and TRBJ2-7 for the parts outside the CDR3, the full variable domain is EAGVAQSPRYKIIEKRQSVAFWCNPISGHATLYWYQQILGQGPKLLIQFQNNGVVDDSQLPKDRFSAERLKGVDSTLKIQPAKLEDSAVYLCASSMLVAYEQYFGPGTRLTVT.

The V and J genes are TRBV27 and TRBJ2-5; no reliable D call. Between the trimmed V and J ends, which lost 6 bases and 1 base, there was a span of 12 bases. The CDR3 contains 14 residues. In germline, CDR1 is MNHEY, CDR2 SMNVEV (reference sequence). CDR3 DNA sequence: TGTGCCAGCAGCTTCGGCCCCGCCCAAGAGACCCAGTACTTC. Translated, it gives CASSFGPAQETQYF.

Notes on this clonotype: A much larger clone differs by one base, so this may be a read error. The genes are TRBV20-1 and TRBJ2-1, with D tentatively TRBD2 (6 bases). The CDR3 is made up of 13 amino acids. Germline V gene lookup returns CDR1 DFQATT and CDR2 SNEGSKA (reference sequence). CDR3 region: CSAVIADYNEQLF. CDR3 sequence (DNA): TGCAGTGCTGTTATAGCGGATTACAATGAGCAGCTCTTC.

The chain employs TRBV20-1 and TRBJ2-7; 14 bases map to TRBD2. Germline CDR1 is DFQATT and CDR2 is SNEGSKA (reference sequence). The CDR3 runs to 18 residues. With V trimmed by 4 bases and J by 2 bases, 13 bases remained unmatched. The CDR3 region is CSAISIPGLAGATYEQYF. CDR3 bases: TGCAGTGCTATTTCCATTCCGGGACTAGCGGGAGCTACCTACGAGCAGTACTTC.

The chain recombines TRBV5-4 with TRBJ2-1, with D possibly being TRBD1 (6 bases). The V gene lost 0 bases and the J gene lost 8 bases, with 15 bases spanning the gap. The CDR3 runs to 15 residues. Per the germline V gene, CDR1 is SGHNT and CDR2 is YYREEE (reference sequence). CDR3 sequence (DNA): TGTGCCAGCAGCTTGGGCCAGGGGTTAAGGGATGAGCAGTTCTTC. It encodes CASSLGQGLRDEQFF.

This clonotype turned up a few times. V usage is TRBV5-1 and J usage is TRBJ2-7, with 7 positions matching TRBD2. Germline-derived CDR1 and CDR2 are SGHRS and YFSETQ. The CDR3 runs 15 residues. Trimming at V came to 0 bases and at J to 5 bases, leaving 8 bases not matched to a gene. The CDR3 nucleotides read TGCGCCAGCAGCTTGGGCGGGAGTGGATCGAACGAGCAGTACTTC. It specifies CASSLGGSGSNEQYF.

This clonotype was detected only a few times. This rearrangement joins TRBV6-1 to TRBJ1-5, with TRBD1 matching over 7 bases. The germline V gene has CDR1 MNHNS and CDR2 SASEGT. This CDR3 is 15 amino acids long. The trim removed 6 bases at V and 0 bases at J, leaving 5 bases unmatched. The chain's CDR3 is CASRRTGDSNQPQHF. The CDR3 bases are TGTGCCAGCAGACGTACAGGGGATAGCAATCAGCCCCAGCATTTT.

DNA for the CDR3: TGTGCCGGACCAGGGCCGCGCTACGAGCAGTACTTC. Translating it yields CAGPGPRYEQYF. The J gene is TRBJ2-7, the V gene TRBV21-1; the D call in the table, TRBD2, was not verified against the DNA. TRBV21-1 corresponds to a pseudogene. This CDR3 spans 12 amino acids.

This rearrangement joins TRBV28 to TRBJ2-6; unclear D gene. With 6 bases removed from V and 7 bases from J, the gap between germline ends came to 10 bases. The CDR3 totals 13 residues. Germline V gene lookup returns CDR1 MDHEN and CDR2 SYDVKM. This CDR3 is CASRPAGANVLTF. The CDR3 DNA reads TGTGCCAGCAGACCGGCCGGAGCCAACGTCCTGACTTTC.

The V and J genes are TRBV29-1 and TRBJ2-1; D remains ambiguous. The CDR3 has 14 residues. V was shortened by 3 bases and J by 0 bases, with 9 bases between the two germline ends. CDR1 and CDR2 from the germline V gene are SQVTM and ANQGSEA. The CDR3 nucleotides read TGCAGCGTTGACCGGCAGAGCTCCTACAATGAGCAGTTCTTC. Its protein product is CSVDRQSSYNEQFF.

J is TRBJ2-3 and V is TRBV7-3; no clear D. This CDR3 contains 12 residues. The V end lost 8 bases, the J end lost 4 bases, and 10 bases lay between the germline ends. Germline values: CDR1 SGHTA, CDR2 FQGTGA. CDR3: CASGPQADTQYF. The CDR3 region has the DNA TGTGCCAGCGGTCCCCAGGCAGATACGCAGTATTTT.

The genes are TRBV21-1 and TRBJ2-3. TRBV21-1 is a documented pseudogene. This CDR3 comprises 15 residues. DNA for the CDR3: TGTGCCAGCAGCAAATACCCGACTAGCCCAGATACGCAGTATTTT. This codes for CASSKYPTSPDTQYF.

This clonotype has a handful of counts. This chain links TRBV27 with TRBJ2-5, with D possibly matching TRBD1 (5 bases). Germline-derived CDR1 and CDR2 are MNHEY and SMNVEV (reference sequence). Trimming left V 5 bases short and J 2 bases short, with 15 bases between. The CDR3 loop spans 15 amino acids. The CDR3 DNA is TGTGCCAGCAGTGGGGCTGCAGTAGCTCAAGAGACCCAGTACTTC. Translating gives CASSGAAVAQETQYF.

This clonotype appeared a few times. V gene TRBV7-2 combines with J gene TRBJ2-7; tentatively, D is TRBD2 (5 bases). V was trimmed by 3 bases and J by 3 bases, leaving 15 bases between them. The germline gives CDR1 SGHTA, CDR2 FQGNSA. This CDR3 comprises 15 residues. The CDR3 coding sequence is TGTGCCAGCAGCTTCCCCGGTGGGAGAAGCTACGAGCAGTACTTC. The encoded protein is CASSFPGGRSYEQYF.

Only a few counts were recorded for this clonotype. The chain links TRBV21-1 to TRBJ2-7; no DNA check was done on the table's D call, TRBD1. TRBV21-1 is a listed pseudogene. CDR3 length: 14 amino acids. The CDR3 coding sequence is TGTGCCAGCAGCACCCCGGGACAGGGATACGAGCAGTACTTC. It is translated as CASSTPGQGYEQYF.

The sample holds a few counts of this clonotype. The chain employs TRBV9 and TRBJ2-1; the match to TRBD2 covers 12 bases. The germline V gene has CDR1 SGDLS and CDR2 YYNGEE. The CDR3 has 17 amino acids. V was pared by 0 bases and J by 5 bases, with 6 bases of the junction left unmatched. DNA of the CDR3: TGTGCCAGCAGCGTAGCCCCGACTAGCGGGAGAAACAATGAGCAGTTCTTC. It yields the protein CASSVAPTSGRNNEQFF.

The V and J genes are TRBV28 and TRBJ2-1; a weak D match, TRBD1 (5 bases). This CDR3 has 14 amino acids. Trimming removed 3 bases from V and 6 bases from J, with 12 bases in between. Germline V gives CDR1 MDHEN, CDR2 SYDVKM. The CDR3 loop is CASSFRGGFNEQFF. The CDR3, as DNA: TGTGCCAGCAGTTTTAGGGGCGGCTTCAATGAGCAGTTCTTC.